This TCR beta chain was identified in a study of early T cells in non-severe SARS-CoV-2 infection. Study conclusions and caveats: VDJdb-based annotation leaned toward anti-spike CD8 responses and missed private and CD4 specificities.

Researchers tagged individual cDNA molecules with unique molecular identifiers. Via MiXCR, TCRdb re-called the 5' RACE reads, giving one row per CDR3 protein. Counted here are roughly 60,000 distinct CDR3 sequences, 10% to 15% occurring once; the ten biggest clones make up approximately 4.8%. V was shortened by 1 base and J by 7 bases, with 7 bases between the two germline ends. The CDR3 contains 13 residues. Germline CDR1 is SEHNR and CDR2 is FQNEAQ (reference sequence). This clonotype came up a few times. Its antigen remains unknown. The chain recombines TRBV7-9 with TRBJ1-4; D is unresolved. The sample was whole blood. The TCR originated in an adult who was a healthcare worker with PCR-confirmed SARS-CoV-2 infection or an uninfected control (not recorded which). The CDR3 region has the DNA TGTGCCAGCAGCTTAGGCTGGGGTGAAAAACTGTTTTTT. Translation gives CASSLGWGEKLFF.